This T cell receptor beta chain was obtained from a study of lung T cells in sarcoidosis with Löfgren's syndrome. Study-level background: Repertoire analyses centered on Löfgren's syndrome patients. Study-wide findings and caveats: TRAV12-1 preferentially paired with TRBV2, with homologous CDR3s. Versus controls, Löfgren's syndrome patients reportedly showed TRAV12-1 and TRBV2 as most expanded.

TCRdb reprocessed the reads via MiXCR and lists one record per CDR3 protein. There are tens of thousands of distinct CDR3 sequences in the sample; roughly 20% occur only once, and about 2.5% lies in the top ten. CDR3 length: 15 residues. CDR1 and CDR2 from the germline V gene are SNHLY and FYNNEI. Trimming cost V 6 bases and J 4 bases; bases outside gene matches: 2. This clonotype occurred a few times. What it recognizes is unknown. The source is a human donor with sarcoidosis (Löfgren's syndrome or another form), or a control subject (not recorded which). The sequencing sample was made of CD4+ T cells from PBMCs. The chain links TRBV2 to TRBJ2-6; 11 positions agree with TRBD1. The DNA for the CDR3 is TGTGCCAGCAGGGACAGGGGGCTAGGGGCCAACGTCCTGACTTTC. It codes for CASRDRGLGANVLTF.